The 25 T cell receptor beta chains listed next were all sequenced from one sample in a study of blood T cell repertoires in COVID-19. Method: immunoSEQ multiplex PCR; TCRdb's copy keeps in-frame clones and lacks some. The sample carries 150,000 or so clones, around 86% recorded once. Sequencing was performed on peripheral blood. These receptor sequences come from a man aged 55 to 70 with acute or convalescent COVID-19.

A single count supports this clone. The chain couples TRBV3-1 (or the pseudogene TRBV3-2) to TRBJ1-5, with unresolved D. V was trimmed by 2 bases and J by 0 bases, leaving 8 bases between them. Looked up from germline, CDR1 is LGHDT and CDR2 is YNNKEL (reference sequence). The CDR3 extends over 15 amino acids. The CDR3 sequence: CASSQTGISNQPQHF. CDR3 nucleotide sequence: TGTGCCAGCAGCCAAACGGGAATTAGCAATCAGCCCCAGCATTTT.

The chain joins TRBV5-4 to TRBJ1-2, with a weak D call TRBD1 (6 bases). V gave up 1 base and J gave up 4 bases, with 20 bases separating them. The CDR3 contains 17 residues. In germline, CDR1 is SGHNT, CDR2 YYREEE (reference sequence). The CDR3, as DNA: TGTGCCAGCAGCTTGCCGTTCGGGGGGCAAGGAAGCTATGGCTACACCTTC. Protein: CASSLPFGGQGSYGYTF. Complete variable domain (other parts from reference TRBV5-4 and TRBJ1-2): ETGVTQSPTHLIKTRGQQVTLRCSSQSGHNTVSWYQQALGQGPQFIFQYYREEENGRGNFPPRFSGLQFPNYSSELNVNALELDDSALYLCASSLPFGGQGSYGYTFGSGTRLTVV.

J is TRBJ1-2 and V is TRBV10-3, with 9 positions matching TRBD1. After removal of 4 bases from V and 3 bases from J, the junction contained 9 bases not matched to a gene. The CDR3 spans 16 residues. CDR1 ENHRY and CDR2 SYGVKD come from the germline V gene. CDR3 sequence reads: CAISGWGQGSDYGYTF. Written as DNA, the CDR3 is TGTGCCATCAGTGGGTGGGGACAGGGTAGTGACTATGGCTACACCTTC.

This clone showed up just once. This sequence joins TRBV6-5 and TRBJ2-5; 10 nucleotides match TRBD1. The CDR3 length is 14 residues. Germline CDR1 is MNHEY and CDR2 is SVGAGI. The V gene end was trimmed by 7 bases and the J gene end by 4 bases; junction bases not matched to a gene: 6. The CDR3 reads CASTGQGLGETQYF. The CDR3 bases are TGTGCCAGCACGGGACAGGGGCTAGGAGAGACCCAGTACTTC.

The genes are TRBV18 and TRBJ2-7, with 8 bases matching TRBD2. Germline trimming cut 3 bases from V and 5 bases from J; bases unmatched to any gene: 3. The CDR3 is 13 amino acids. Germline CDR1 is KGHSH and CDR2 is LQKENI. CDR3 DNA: TGTGCCAGCTCACCCTCGCGGGAGGACGAGCAGTACTTC. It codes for CASSPSREDEQYF.

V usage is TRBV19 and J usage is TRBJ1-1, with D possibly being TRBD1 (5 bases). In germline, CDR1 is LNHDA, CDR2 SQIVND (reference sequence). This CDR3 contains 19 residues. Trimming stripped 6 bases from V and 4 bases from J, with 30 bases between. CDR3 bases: TGTGCCAGTAGAAGGGATGCTGGTGGGGCCAGGGCGGAAACCACTGAAGCTTTCTTT. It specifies CASRRDAGGARAETTEAFF.

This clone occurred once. The CDR3 loop is CASSLPYGTGQNTEAFF. In DNA form, the CDR3 reads TGTGCCAGCAGTCTCCCCTATGGGACTGGTCAGAACACTGAAGCTTTCTTT. The rearrangement uses TRBV28 and TRBJ1-1, with a possible D match to TRBD1 (5 bases). Germline V gives CDR1 MDHEN, CDR2 SYDVKM. This CDR3 has 17 residues. V was pared by 5 bases and J by 1 base, with 20 bases between.

CDR3 DNA: TGTGCCAGCAGTTCTCTTCGGACTAGCCGGCGGGAGACCCAGTACTTC. This encodes CASSSLRTSRRETQYF. The chain has TRBV28 and TRBJ2-5; TRBD2 agrees at 8 bases. After removal of 4 bases from V and 5 bases from J, the junction contained 12 bases not matched to a gene. Germline V gives CDR1 MDHEN, CDR2 SYDVKM. This CDR3 is built from 16 residues.

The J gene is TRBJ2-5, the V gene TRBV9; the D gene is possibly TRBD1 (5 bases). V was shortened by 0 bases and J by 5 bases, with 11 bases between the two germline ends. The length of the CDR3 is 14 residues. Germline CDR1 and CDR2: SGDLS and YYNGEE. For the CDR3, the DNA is TGTGCCAGCAGCGTAGTAGGGGAAGGGGAGACCCAGTACTTC. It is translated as CASSVVGEGETQYF.

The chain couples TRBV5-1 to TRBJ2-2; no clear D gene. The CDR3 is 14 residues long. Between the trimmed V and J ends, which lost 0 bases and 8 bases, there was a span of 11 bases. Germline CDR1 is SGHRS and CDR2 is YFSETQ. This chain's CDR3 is CASSLVPSGGELFF. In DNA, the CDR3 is TGCGCCAGCAGCTTGGTTCCATCAGGAGGGGAGCTGTTTTTT.

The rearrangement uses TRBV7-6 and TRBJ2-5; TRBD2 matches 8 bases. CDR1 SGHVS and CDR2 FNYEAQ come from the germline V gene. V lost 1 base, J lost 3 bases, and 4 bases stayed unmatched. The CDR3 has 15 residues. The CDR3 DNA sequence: TGTGCCAGCAGCTTAGGGAGCGGGAGTGAAGAGACCCAGTACTTC. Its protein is CASSLGSGSEETQYF.

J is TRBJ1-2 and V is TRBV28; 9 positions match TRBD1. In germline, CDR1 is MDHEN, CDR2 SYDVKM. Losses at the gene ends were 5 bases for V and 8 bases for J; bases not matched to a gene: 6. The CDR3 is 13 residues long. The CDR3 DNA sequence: TGTGCCAGCAGTCCCGGGACAGGGCCCGGCTACACCTTC. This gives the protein CASSPGTGPGYTF.

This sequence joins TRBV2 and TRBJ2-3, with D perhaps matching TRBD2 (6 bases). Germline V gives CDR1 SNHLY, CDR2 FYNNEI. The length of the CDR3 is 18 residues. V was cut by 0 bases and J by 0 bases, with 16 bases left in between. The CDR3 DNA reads TGTGCCAGCAGTGAAGCCATTCTCGCCGGGGGAAGCACAGATACGCAGTATTTT. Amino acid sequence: CASSEAILAGGSTDTQYF. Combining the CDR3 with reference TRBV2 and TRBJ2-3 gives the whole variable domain EPEVTQTPSHQVTQMGQEVILRCVPISNHLYFYWYRQILGQKVEFLVSFYNNEISEKSEIFDDQFSVERPDGSNFTLKIRSTKLEDSAMYFCASSEAILAGGSTDTQYFGPGTRLTVL.

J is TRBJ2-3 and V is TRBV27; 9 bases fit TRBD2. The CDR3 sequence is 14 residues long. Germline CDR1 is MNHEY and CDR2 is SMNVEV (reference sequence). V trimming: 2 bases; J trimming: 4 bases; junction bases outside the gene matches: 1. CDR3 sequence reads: CASSLGGRADTQYF. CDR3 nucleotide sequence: TGTGCCAGCAGTTTAGGCGGGAGGGCAGATACGCAGTATTTT.

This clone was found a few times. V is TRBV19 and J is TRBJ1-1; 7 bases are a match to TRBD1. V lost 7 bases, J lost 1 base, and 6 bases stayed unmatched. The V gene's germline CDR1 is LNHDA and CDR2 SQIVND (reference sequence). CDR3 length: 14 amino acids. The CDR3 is CASNLRQGNTEAFF. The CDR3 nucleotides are TGTGCCAGTAACCTTAGACAGGGGAACACTGAAGCTTTCTTT.

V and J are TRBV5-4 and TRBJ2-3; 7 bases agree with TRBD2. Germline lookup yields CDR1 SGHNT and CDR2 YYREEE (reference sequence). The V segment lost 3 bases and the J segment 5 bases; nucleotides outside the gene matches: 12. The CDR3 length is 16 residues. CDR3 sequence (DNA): TGTGCCAGCAGCTCGGGCGGGAGAAGGGCCAGAGATACGCAGTATTTT. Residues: CASSSGGRRARDTQYF.

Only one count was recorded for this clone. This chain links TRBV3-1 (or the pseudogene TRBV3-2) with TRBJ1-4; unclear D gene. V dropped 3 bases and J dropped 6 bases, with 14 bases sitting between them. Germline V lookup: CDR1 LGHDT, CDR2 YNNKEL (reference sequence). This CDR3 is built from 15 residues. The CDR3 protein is CASSQPKRGDEKLFF. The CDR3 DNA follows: TGTGCCAGCAGCCAGCCAAAAAGAGGTGATGAAAAACTGTTTTTT.

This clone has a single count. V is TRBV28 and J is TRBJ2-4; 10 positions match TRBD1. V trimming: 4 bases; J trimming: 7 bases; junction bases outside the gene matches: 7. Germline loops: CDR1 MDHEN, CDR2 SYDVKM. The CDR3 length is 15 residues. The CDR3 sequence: CASSSTGTGVNIQYF. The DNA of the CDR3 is TGTGCCAGCAGTTCAACCGGGACAGGGGTCAACATTCAGTACTTC.

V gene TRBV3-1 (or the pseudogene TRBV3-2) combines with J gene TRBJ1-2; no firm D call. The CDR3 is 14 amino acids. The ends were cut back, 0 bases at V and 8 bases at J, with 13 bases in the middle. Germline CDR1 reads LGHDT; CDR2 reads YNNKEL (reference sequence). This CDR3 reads CASSQDHEGRGYTF. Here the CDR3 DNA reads TGTGCCAGCAGCCAAGATCACGAGGGTCGCGGCTACACCTTC.

The CDR3 DNA sequence: TGCGCCAGCAGCACGGAGGCAGCTAACCTTGAAGCTTTCTTT. Encoded protein: CASSTEAANLEAFF. The V and J genes are TRBV5-1 and TRBJ1-1; D is uncertain. The germline gives CDR1 SGHRS, CDR2 YFSETQ. V was pared by 4 bases and J by 7 bases, with 17 bases between. This CDR3 contains 14 residues. Supplemented by reference TRBV5-1 and TRBJ1-1, the full variable domain reads KAGVTQTPRYLIKTRGQQVTLSCSPISGHRSVSWYQQTPGQGLQFLFEYFSETQRNKGNFPGRFSGRQFSNSRSEMNVSTLELGDSALYLCASSTEAANLEAFFGQGTRLTVV.

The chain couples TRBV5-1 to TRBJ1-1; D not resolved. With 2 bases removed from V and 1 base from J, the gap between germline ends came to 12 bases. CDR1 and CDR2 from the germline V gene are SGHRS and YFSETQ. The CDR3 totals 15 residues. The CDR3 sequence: CASSFYPRENTEAFF. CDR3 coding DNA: TGCGCCAGCAGCTTTTATCCACGGGAGAACACTGAAGCTTTCTTT.

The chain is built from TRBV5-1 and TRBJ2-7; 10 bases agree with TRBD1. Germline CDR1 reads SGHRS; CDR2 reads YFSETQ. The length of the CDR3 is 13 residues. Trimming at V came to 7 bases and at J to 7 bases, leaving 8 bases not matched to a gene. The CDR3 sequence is CASEGTGAKEQYF. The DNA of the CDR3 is TGCGCCAGCGAGGGGACAGGGGCCAAGGAGCAGTACTTC.

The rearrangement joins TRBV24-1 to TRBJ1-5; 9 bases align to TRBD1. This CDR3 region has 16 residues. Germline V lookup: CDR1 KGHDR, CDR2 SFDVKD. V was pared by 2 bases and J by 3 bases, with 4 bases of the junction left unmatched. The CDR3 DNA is TGTGCCACCAGTGATTCGGGGACAGGGATCAATCAGCCCCAGCATTTT. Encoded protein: CATSDSGTGINQPQHF.

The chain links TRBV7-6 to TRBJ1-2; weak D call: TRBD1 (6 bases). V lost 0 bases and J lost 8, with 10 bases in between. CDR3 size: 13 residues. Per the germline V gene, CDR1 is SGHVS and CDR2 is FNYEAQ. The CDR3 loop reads CASSLAQGRGYTF. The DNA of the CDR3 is TGTGCCAGCAGCTTAGCGCAGGGGAGAGGCTACACCTTC.

The CDR3 sequence: CASSSGGMTEAFF. The CDR3 DNA is TGTGCCAGCAGTTCAGGGGGAATGACTGAAGCTTTCTTT. The chain combines TRBV12-3 or TRBV12-4 with TRBJ1-1; 7 bases align to TRBD1. The CDR3 contains 13 residues. V lost 4 bases, J lost 5 bases, and 4 bases stayed unmatched.